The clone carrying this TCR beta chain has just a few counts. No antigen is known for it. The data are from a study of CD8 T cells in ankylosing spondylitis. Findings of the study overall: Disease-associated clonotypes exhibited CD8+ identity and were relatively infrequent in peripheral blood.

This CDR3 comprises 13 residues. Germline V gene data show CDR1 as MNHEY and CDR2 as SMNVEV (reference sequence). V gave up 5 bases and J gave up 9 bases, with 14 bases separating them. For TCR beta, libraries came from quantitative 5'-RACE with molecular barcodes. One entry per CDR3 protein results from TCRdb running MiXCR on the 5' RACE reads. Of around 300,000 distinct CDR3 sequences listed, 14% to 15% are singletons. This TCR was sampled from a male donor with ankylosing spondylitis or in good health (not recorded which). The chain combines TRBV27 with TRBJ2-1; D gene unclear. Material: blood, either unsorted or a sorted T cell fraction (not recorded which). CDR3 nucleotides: TGTGCCAGCAGTACAGATACTGTCGGTGAGCAGTTCTTC. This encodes CASSTDTVGEQFF.